The rows below give T cell receptor beta chains drawn from one sample of a study of T cell changes during pregnancy in multiple sclerosis. Sequencing was performed with immunoSEQ multiplex PCR; in TCRdb, only in-frame clones are kept and a portion is missing. The sample holds around 100,000 clones; roughly nine tenths are singletons and the top ten take about 3%. Sequencing used peripheral blood, obtained after pregnancy. The receptors were sampled from a female donor with multiple sclerosis, enrolled in a pregnancy study. The CDR3 runs from the conserved cysteine through the conserved F or W. D genes are given only for firm matches. The size field is filled for only some rows; it gives once, few, many or a size class.

.	TRBJ2-5	TRBV11-2	TRBD1	CASSPKDRVFETQYF	TGTGCCAGCAGCCCTAAGGACAGGGTGTTCGAGACCCAGTACTTC
.	TRBJ1-2	TRBV9	TRBD1	CASSPGGSDYGYTF	TGTGCCAGCAGCCCAGGGGGGAGCGACTATGGCTACACCTTC
once	TRBJ1-1	TRBV18	TRBD1	CASTGTGGVLFTEAFF	TGTGCCAGCACAGGGACAGGGGGTGTGTTGTTTACTGAAGCTTTCTTT
once	TRBJ1-1	TRBV11-2	.	CASSPRGGWNTEAFF	TGTGCCAGCAGCCCTCGTGGAGGGTGGAACACTGAAGCTTTCTTT
.	TRBJ1-1	TRBV18	.	CASSLSQDTEAFF	TGTGCCAGCTCACTGTCTCAGGACACTGAAGCTTTCTTT
.	TRBJ1-1	TRBV4-2	.	CASSQDMQGIMGNTEAFF	TGTGCCAGCAGCCAAGATATGCAGGGAATTATGGGGAACACTGAAGCTTTCTTT
.	TRBJ1-5	TRBV15	TRBD1	CATSSLDRGGNQPQHF	TGTGCCACCAGCAGTCTGGACAGGGGAGGCAATCAGCCCCAGCATTTT
.	TRBJ2-7	TRBV12-5	.	CASGYGAGKVGNEQYF	TGTGCTAGTGGCTATGGGGCAGGGAAGGTAGGAAACGAGCAGTACTTC
once	TRBJ2-3	TRBV19	TRBD2	CASSAASGVTDTQYF	TGTGCCAGTAGTGCGGCTAGCGGAGTCACAGATACGCAGTATTTT
once	TRBJ1-1	TRBV5-4	.	CASSLEGGVTEAFF	TGTGCCAGCAGCTTGGAAGGGGGGGTCACTGAAGCTTTCTTT
.	TRBJ2-1	TRBV5-1	TRBD1	CASSYQGAPGDEQFF	TGCGCCAGCAGCTATCAGGGGGCCCCGGGGGATGAGCAGTTCTTC
.	TRBJ1-5	TRBV30	.	CAWAGHLNQPQHF	TGTGCCTGGGCTGGACATTTAAATCAGCCCCAGCATTTT
.	TRBJ1-5	TRBV6-6	.	CASSYSPQSSNQPQHF	TGTGCCAGCAGTTATAGCCCCCAGAGTAGCAATCAGCCCCAGCATTTT
.	TRBJ1-6	TRBV19	TRBD1	CASSPGTGSSSPLHF	TGTGCCAGTAGTCCCGGGACAGGGAGCAGCTCACCCCTCCACTTT
.	TRBJ1-2	TRBV11-2	.	CASSKGQHGYTF	TGTGCCAGCAGCAAGGGGCAGCATGGCTACACCTTC
.	TRBJ2-1	TRBV9	TRBD2	CASSSPLAGGYNEQFF	TGTGCCAGCAGCTCCCCCCTAGCGGGGGGATACAATGAGCAGTTCTTC
.	TRBJ2-3	TRBV9	TRBD2	CASSPETSPVTDTQYF	TGTGCCAGCAGCCCCGAGACTAGCCCCGTCACAGATACGCAGTATTTT
.	TRBJ1-5	TRBV7-6	.	CASSLGPLGEPQHF	TGTGCCAGCAGCTTAGGTCCGCTCGGGGAGCCCCAGCATTTT
.	TRBJ1-6	TRBV4-1	TRBD1	CASSQGSGQGSNSPLHF	TGCGCCAGCAGCCAAGGATCGGGACAGGGGAGTAATTCACCCCTCCACTTT
few	TRBJ1-1	TRBV5-1	.	CASGAEDHEAFF	TGCGCCAGCGGAGCGGAAGACCACGAAGCTTTCTTT
.	TRBJ2-3	TRBV2	TRBD2	CASLWGGADTQYF	TGTGCCAGCCTGTGGGGGGGGGCAGATACGCAGTATTTT
.	TRBJ2-3	TRBV14	TRBD2	CASSHSGGITDTQYF	TGTGCCAGCAGCCACTCCGGGGGGATAACAGATACGCAGTATTTT
.	TRBJ2-7	TRBV7-3	.	CASSLEGGALYEQYF	TGTGCCAGCAGCTTAGAAGGAGGTGCCCTTTACGAGCAGTACTTC
.	TRBJ2-7	TRBV5-1	TRBD2	CASSLVASGGAYEQYF	TGCGCCAGCAGCTTGGTCGCTAGCGGGGGGGCCTACGAGCAGTACTTC
.	TRBJ2-3	TRBV13	.	CASSLGGASFTDTQYF	TGTGCCAGCAGCTTAGGGGGGGCCTCCTTCACAGATACGCAGTATTTT
.	TRBJ2-7	TRBV11-2	.	CASSSRPVGRDYEQYF	TGTGCCAGCAGCTCCCGCCCCGTGGGGCGAGACTACGAGCAGTACTTC
few	TRBJ1-2	TRBV6-5	.	CASSSVGGRGYTF	TGTGCCAGCAGTTCGGTAGGGGGAAGAGGCTACACCTTC
.	TRBJ2-2	TRBV5-4	.	CASSPEGGNTGELFF	TGTGCCAGCAGCCCCGAAGGGGGGAACACCGGGGAGCTGTTTTTT
.	TRBJ2-1	TRBV7-9	TRBD1	CASSPRDRVHNEQFF	TGTGCCAGCAGCCCCCGGGACAGGGTCCACAATGAGCAGTTCTTC
once	TRBJ1-1	TRBV14	.	CASSQDLPVSF	TGTGCCAGCAGCCAAGATCTGCCAGTCTCCTTT
.	TRBJ2-1	TRBV2	TRBD1	CASSVGTGVQNEQFF	TGTGCCAGCAGTGTTGGGACAGGGGTACAGAATGAGCAGTTCTTC
.	TRBJ2-7	TRBV27	.	CASSLARGYEQYF	TGTGCCAGCAGTCTCGCTCGAGGCTACGAGCAGTACTTC
.	TRBJ2-7	TRBV6-5	.	CASSRQKPYEQYF	TGTGCCAGCAGTCGACAGAAACCCTACGAGCAGTACTTC
.	TRBJ1-2	TRBV2	TRBD1	CASSTGTGGYTF	TGTGCCAGCAGTACTGGGACAGGCGGCTACACCTTC
.	TRBJ2-3	TRBV5-1	TRBD2	CASSSGTRVADTQYF	TGCGCCAGCAGCTCAGGGACTAGAGTTGCAGATACGCAGTATTTT
.	TRBJ2-3	TRBV5-8	TRBD2	CASSLTGTSGGGQTQYF	TGTGCCAGCAGCTTAACCGGGACTAGCGGGGGTGGACAGACGCAGTATTTT
.	TRBJ2-3	TRBV6-5	TRBD1	CASSSGQGRTDTQYF	TGTGCCAGCAGTTCCGGACAGGGCCGCACAGATACGCAGTATTTT
.	TRBJ1-2	TRBV2	.	CASSQGLLEIYGYTF	TGTGCCAGCAGCCAGGGACTCCTCGAGATATATGGCTACACCTTC
.	TRBJ2-5	TRBV5-1	TRBD1	CASSSLGTGGAKTQYF	TGCGCCAGCAGCTCCCTTGGGACAGGGGGCGCGAAGACCCAGTACTTC
.	TRBJ2-3	TRBV4-2	TRBD2	CASSHITAGGRSDTQYF	TGTGCCAGCAGCCACATAACAGCGGGGGGGAGGTCAGATACGCAGTATTTT
.	TRBJ1-2	TRBV1	.	CTSSQVSGQGQEGYGYTF	TGCACCAGCAGCCAAGTTTCGGGACAGGGGCAAGAGGGCTATGGCTACACCTTC
.	TRBJ1-5	TRBV5-6	TRBD1	CASSLGTGGQPQHF	TGTGCCAGCAGCCTAGGGACAGGGGGTCAGCCCCAGCATTTT
.	TRBJ2-5	TRBV7-9	.	CASSSLRPEETQYF	TGTGCCAGCAGCTCTCTGCGCCCTGAAGAGACCCAGTACTTC